These 28 T cell receptor beta chains were sequenced from one sample in a study of blood T cell repertoires in COVID-19. TCRdb keeps only in-frame clones here, not all; method: immunoSEQ multiplex PCR. This table has 140,000 to 150,000 clones, around 87% appearing once. Sequenced sample: PBMCs or T cells enriched from blood (not recorded which). The receptor set was obtained from a woman between 25 and 40 years old with acute COVID-19.

V gene TRBV5-4 combines with J gene TRBJ1-2; TRBD1 matches at 12 bases. CDR1 is SGHNT, CDR2 YYREEE, per germline (reference sequence). This CDR3 comprises 15 residues. J was trimmed by 7 bases and V by 4 bases; bases with no gene match: 8. The DNA for the CDR3 is TGTGCCAGCAGCACCCCGGGACAGGGGGCAGGTGGCTACACCTTC. It codes for CASSTPGQGAGGYTF.

This rearrangement joins TRBV7-2 to TRBJ2-3, with D possibly TRBD2 on 5 matching bases. Trimming left V 1 base short and J 6 bases short, with 14 bases between. The CDR3 length is 15 residues. Germline lookup yields CDR1 SGHTA and CDR2 FQGNSA. In DNA, the CDR3 is TGTGCCAGCAGCTTAGGTGGAGGTACGGGGGATACGCAGTATTTT. Translated: CASSLGGGTGDTQYF.

The chain joins TRBV19 to TRBJ2-1, with D perhaps TRBD2 (5 bases). This CDR3 is 17 amino acids long. Germline CDR1 LNHDA, CDR2 SQIVND (reference sequence). V lost 5 bases and J lost 0, with 17 bases in between. The CDR3 is CASSLRPASGSYNEQFF. The CDR3 DNA is TGTGCCAGTAGTCTACGCCCAGCAAGCGGCTCCTACAATGAGCAGTTCTTC. The full variable domain, completed using reference TRBV19 and TRBJ2-1, is DGGITQSPKYLFRKEGQNVTLSCEQNLNHDAMYWYRQDPGQGLRLIYYSQIVNDFQKGDIAEGYSVSREKKESFPLTVTSAQKNPTAFYLCASSLRPASGSYNEQFFGPGTRLTVL.

As DNA, the CDR3 is TGTGCCAGCTCACCACCGAACAACTACGAGCAGTACTTC. The encoded protein is CASSPPNNYEQYF. The chain uses TRBV18 and TRBJ2-7; D gene unclear. Trimming cost V 0 bases and J 3 bases, with 6 bases left between them. Germline V CDR1 and CDR2: KGHSH, LQKENI. CDR3 length equals 13 residues.

This rearrangement joins TRBV2 to TRBJ2-5; 10 bases align to TRBD2. V was clipped by 7 bases and J by 5 bases; unmatched bases: 10. This CDR3 is built from 15 residues. The V gene's germline CDR1 is SNHLY and CDR2 FYNNEI. The CDR3 DNA is TGTGCCAGCAATCGGGAAGCGGGAGGGGGCGAGACCCAGTACTTC. As protein: CASNREAGGGETQYF.

The chain employs TRBV18 and TRBJ2-7; 10 bases are a match to TRBD1. CDR1 is KGHSH and CDR2 is LQKENI in the germline V gene. The CDR3 length is 14 residues. The V and J ends lost 6 bases and 2 bases, in that order; junction bases with no gene match: 4. The DNA of the CDR3 is TGTGCCAGCTCCCGTGGACAGGGGGCCTACGAGCAGTACTTC. As protein: CASSRGQGAYEQYF.

This sequence joins TRBV28 and TRBJ1-5; D is undetermined. Germline V gene lookup returns CDR1 MDHEN and CDR2 SYDVKM. V lost 3 bases to trimming and J lost 6 bases, with 6 bases between them. The CDR3 runs 12 residues. CDR3 in amino acids: CASSFPSQPQHF. CDR3 coding DNA: TGTGCCAGCAGTTTCCCTTCTCAGCCCCAGCATTTT.

The chain's CDR3 is CASSQVSDSGANVLTF. DNA of the CDR3: TGTGCCAGCAGCCAGGTAAGCGACTCTGGGGCCAACGTCCTGACTTTC. The chain employs TRBV3-1 (or the pseudogene TRBV3-2) and TRBJ2-6; D unresolved. The V gene lost 3 bases and the J gene lost 0 bases, with 9 bases spanning the gap. Per germline, CDR1 LGHDT and CDR2 YNNKEL (reference sequence). The CDR3 loop spans 16 amino acids.

The genes are TRBV2 and TRBJ1-5, with TRBD1 as a possible D gene (6 bases). Trimming stripped 5 bases from V and 3 bases from J, with 11 bases between. This CDR3 has 14 amino acids. Germline CDR1 and CDR2: SNHLY and FYNNEI. CDR3 bases: TGTGCCAGCAGTCCGGACAGCACCAATCAGCCCCAGCATTTT. Translating it yields CASSPDSTNQPQHF. Full variable domain (missing parts from reference TRBV2 and TRBJ1-5): EPEVTQTPSHQVTQMGQEVILRCVPISNHLYFYWYRQILGQKVEFLVSFYNNEISEKSEIFDDQFSVERPDGSNFTLKIRSTKLEDSAMYFCASSPDSTNQPQHFGDGTRLSIL.

The gene calls are TRBV5-5 and TRBJ2-7, with D possibly being TRBD1 (6 bases). The germline CDR1 and CDR2 sequences are SGHKS and YYEKEE (reference sequence). The CDR3 loop spans 14 amino acids. Trimming took off 0 bases at V and 4 bases at J, with 11 bases between the two ends. CDR3 protein: CASSLANRDYEQYF. For the CDR3, the DNA is TGTGCCAGCAGCTTGGCCAACAGGGATTACGAGCAGTACTTC. The full variable domain, its missing parts supplied by reference TRBV5-5 and TRBJ2-7, is DAGVTQSPTHLIKTRGQQVTLRCSPISGHKSVSWYQQVLGQGPQFIFQYYEKEERGRGNFPDRFSARQFPNYSSELNVNALLLGDSALYLCASSLANRDYEQYFGPGTRLTVT.

This clone was observed many times. V is TRBV6-2 or TRBV6-3 and J is TRBJ1-1; the D gene is possibly TRBD1 (6 bases). Trimming took 0 bases from V and 7 from J, leaving 15 bases between them. The CDR3 consists of 15 residues. Germline V gene data show CDR1 as MNHEY and CDR2 as SVGEGT. The CDR3 sequence: CASSYSRQGPFEAFF. The CDR3 nucleotides are TGTGCCAGCAGTTACTCTAGGCAGGGGCCTTTTGAAGCTTTCTTT.

The chain recombines TRBV7-3 with TRBJ2-6; weak D call: TRBD1 (6 bases). V was shortened by 1 base and J by 1 base, with 8 bases between the two germline ends. This CDR3 contains 16 residues. Germline V lookup: CDR1 SGHTA, CDR2 FQGTGA. The CDR3 region is CASSLMGASGANVLTF. The CDR3 DNA reads as TGTGCCAGCAGCTTAATGGGGGCTTCTGGGGCCAACGTCCTGACTTTC.

The V and J genes are TRBV28 and TRBJ1-2; the match to TRBD1 covers 7 bases. The CDR3 contains 13 residues. V lost 6 bases, J lost 8 bases, and 9 bases stayed unmatched. The V gene's germline CDR1 is MDHEN and CDR2 SYDVKM. The CDR3 region is CASRTTGVWGYTF. CDR3 nucleotides: TGTGCCAGCAGGACTACAGGGGTCTGGGGCTACACCTTC.

This chain uses TRBV7-9 with TRBJ2-2; D might be TRBD1 (6 bases). This CDR3 comprises 15 residues. Germline V lookup: CDR1 SEHNR, CDR2 FQNEAQ (reference sequence). V dropped 5 bases and J dropped 5 bases, with 15 bases sitting between them. The CDR3 region has the DNA TGTGCCAGCAGCCCACAGGGAAAGGGTACCGGGGAGCTGTTTTTT. This translates into CASSPQGKGTGELFF.

Written as DNA, the CDR3 is TGCGCCAGCAGCCAAGGGACAGGCCTTATCGAGCAGTACTTC. Its protein is CASSQGTGLIEQYF. The rearrangement links TRBV4-3 to TRBJ2-7; 7 nucleotides align to TRBD1. This CDR3 comprises 14 residues. Germline-derived CDR1 and CDR2 are LGHNA and YSLEER. The J segment lost 6 bases and the V segment lost 1 base, leaving 6 bases of the junction unmatched.

This clone was detected a few times. J is TRBJ2-1 and V is TRBV5-1; 14 bases map to TRBD2. The CDR3 loop spans 14 amino acids. CDR1 is SGHRS and CDR2 is YFSETQ in the germline V gene. The junction had 3 bases not matched to a gene; V was cut back by 4 bases and J by 9 bases. The DNA of the CDR3 is TGCGCCAGCAGCCCAGGACTAGCGGGAGGTGAGCAGTTCTTC. Encoded protein: CASSPGLAGGEQFF.

The chain is built from TRBV27 and TRBJ1-1; 10 bases map to TRBD1. Trimming at V came to 1 base and at J to 5 bases, leaving 10 bases not matched to a gene. Germline V gives CDR1 MNHEY, CDR2 SMNVEV (reference sequence). This CDR3 is 17 amino acids long. The CDR3 here is CASSLFDMRQGATEAFF. CDR3 nucleotide sequence: TGTGCCAGCAGTTTATTCGACATGCGACAGGGGGCAACTGAAGCTTTCTTT.

This clone has more than one count but fewer than ten. The chain employs TRBV2 and TRBJ2-1; TRBD1 is a possible D gene (6 bases). Germline V gene lookup returns CDR1 SNHLY and CDR2 FYNNEI. Trimming cost V 7 bases and J 8 bases, with 15 bases left between them. The CDR3 contains 13 residues. Here the CDR3 reads CASNTQGTDEQFF. The CDR3 DNA is TGTGCCAGCAACACACAGGGTACGGATGAGCAGTTCTTC.

The chain combines TRBV18 with TRBJ2-7, with D maybe TRBD2 (5 bases). Germline CDR1 KGHSH, CDR2 LQKENI. There are 14 residues in the CDR3. Trimming removed 6 bases at V and 1 base at J, with 13 bases between. This CDR3 is CASSTSEGSYEQYF. CDR3 DNA: TGTGCCAGCTCCACAAGCGAGGGATCCTACGAGCAGTACTTC.

V usage is TRBV2 and J usage is TRBJ2-1; D possibly corresponds to TRBD1 (6 bases). The length of the CDR3 is 13 residues. The V and J ends lost 6 bases and 4 bases respectively, with 10 bases between them. From germline, CDR1 is SNHLY and CDR2 FYNNEI. CDR3 protein: CASSSGQYNEQFF. CDR3 DNA: TGTGCCAGCAGCAGCGGACAGTACAATGAGCAGTTCTTC.

This chain connects TRBV7-9 to TRBJ2-1; 9 bases align to TRBD2. This CDR3 is 15 amino acids long. The junction had 3 bases not matched to a gene; V was cut back by 5 bases and J by 1 base. Germline values: CDR1 SEHNR, CDR2 FQNEAQ (reference sequence). CDR3 in amino acids: CASSETSGSYNEQFF. The DNA of the CDR3 is TGTGCCAGCAGCGAAACTAGCGGGTCCTACAATGAGCAGTTCTTC.

The chain is built from TRBV28 and TRBJ2-7, with TRBD2 identical over 8 bases. CDR3 length: 13 residues. Germline V gene sequence: CDR1 MDHEN, CDR2 SYDVKM. V lost 5 bases and J lost 4; bases outside the gene matches: 4. CDR3 bases: TGTGCCAGCAGTGTAGCGGGATCTTACGAGCAGTACTTC. As protein: CASSVAGSYEQYF.

The chain carries TRBV19 and TRBJ2-3, with 7 bases matching TRBD2. This CDR3 has 14 amino acids. Losses at the gene ends were 4 bases for V and 5 bases for J; bases not matched to a gene: 6. Looked up from germline, CDR1 is LNHDA and CDR2 is SQIVND (reference sequence). The CDR3 region is CASSRGLEKDTQYF. The CDR3 nucleotides are TGTGCCAGTAGTAGAGGACTAGAGAAAGATACGCAGTATTTT.

This chain connects TRBV25-1 to TRBJ2-7; the match to TRBD1 covers 8 bases. Germline lookup yields CDR1 MGHDK and CDR2 SYGVNS. V was clipped by 4 bases and J by 4 bases; unmatched bases: 9. The CDR3 runs to 15 residues. The CDR3 DNA sequence: TGTGCCAGCAGTGGTTCAGGGGGCTTAGGGTACGAGCAGTACTTC. Protein product: CASSGSGGLGYEQYF.

The chain couples TRBV28 to TRBJ1-6; no definite D call. Germline CDR1 and CDR2: MDHEN and SYDVKM. The CDR3 runs to 14 residues. With 6 bases removed from V and 9 bases from J, the gap between germline ends came to 15 bases. The CDR3: CASSRPTSGSPLHF. The CDR3 nucleotides are TGTGCCAGCAGCCGGCCTACCTCGGGTTCACCCCTCCACTTT.

This clone was counted once. The rearrangement links TRBV28 to TRBJ1-4; 11 nucleotides agree with TRBD1. The CDR3 loop spans 16 amino acids. With V trimmed by 5 bases and J by 2 bases, 4 bases remained unmatched. Germline assignment: CDR1 MDHEN and CDR2 SYDVKM. The CDR3 bases are TGTGCCAGCAGTCCCGGGGACAGGGGGACTAATGAAAAACTGTTTTTT. As protein: CASSPGDRGTNEKLFF.

V gene TRBV27 combines with J gene TRBJ1-5, with a possible D match to TRBD1 (6 bases). V gave up 6 bases and J gave up 0 bases, with 9 bases separating them. The CDR3 consists of 14 residues. The germline CDR1 and CDR2 sequences are MNHEY and SMNVEV (reference sequence). The CDR3 sequence is CASRIQGSNQPQHF. CDR3 nucleotides: TGTGCCAGCAGGATACAGGGTAGCAATCAGCCCCAGCATTTT.

The rearrangement links TRBV7-9 to TRBJ1-3, with TRBD1 matching over 7 bases. Germline V gene data show CDR1 as SEHNR and CDR2 as FQNEAQ (reference sequence). Trimming cost V 4 bases and J 1 base; bases outside gene matches: 7. The CDR3 length is 16 residues. CDR3 sequence (DNA): TGTGCCAGCAGCTCGGACAGGTTCGGGTCTGGAAACACCATATATTTT. This gives the protein CASSSDRFGSGNTIYF.